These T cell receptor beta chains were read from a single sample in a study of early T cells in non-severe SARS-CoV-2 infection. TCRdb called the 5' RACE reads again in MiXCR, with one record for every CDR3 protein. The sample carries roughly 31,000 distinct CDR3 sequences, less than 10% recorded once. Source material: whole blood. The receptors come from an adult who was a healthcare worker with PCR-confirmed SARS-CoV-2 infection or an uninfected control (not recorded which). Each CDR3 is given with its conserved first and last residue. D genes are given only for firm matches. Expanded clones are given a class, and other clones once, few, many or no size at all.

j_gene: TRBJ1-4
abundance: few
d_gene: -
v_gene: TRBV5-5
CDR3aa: CASRRTSASGEKLFF
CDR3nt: TGTGCCAGCAGGCGGACAAGTGCTAGTGGAGAAAAACTGTTTTTT

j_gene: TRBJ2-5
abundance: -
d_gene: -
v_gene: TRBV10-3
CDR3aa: CAISDPTGGGETQYF
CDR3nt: TGTGCCATCAGTGATCCTACCGGGGGAGGAGAGACCCAGTACTTC

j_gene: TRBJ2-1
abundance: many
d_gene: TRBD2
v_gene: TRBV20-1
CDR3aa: CSADPPSGGSYNEQFF
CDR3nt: TGCAGTGCTGACCCCCCCTCGGGGGGGTCCTACAATGAGCAGTTCTTC

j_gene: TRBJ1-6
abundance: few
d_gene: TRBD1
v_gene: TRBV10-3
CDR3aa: CAIRDRESYNSPLHF
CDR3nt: TGTGCCATCAGGGACAGGGAATCCTATAATTCACCCCTCCACTTT

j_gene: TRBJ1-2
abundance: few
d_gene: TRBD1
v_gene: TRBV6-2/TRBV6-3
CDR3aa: CASRGQENYGYTF
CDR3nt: TGTGCCAGCAGAGGACAGGAGAACTATGGCTACACCTTC

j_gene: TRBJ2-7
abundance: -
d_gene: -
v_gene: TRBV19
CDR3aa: CASSPQWSSYEQYF
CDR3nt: TGTGCCAGTAGTCCTCAATGGAGCTCCTACGAGCAGTACTTC

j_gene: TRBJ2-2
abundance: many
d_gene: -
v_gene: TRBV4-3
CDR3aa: CASSPLSPSTDTGELFF
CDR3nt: TGCGCCAGCAGCCCCTTGAGTCCCTCGACGGACACCGGGGAGCTGTTTTTT

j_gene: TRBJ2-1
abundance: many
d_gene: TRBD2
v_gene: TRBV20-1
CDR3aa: CSAREGSDKPGGPVNEQFF
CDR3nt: TGCAGTGCTAGAGAGGGTAGCGACAAGCCGGGGGGGCCGGTTAATGAGCAGTTCTTC

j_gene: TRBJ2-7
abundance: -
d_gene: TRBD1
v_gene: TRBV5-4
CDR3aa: CASSLDRTNYEQYF
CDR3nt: TGTGCCAGCAGCCTGGACAGGACGAACTACGAGCAGTACTTC

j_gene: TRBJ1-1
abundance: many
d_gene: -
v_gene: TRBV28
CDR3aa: CASRDPGRFEAFF
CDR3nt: TGTGCCAGCAGGGACCCTGGACGGTTTGAAGCTTTCTTT

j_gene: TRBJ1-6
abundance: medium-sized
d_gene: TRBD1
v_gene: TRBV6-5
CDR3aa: CASSYGQGDNYNSPLHF
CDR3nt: TGTGCCAGCAGTTACGGACAGGGAGACAACTATAATTCACCCCTCCACTTT

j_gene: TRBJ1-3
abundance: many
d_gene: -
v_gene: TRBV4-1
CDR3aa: CASSQSAGNTIYF
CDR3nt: TGCGCCAGCAGCCAATCCGCTGGGAACACCATATATTTT

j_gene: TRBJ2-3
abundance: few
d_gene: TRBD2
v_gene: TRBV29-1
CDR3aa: CSVEGPRGGGTQYF
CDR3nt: TGCAGCGTTGAAGGCCCGCGGGGGGGAGGTACGCAGTATTTT

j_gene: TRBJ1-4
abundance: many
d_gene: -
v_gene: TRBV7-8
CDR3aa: CASRPRGIDSPNEKLFF
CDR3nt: TGTGCCAGCAGGCCGAGGGGGATAGACAGCCCTAATGAAAAACTGTTTTTT

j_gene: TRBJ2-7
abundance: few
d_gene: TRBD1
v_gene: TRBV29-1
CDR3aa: CSVGDRVSYEQYF
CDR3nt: TGCAGCGTTGGAGACAGGGTCTCCTACGAGCAGTACTTC

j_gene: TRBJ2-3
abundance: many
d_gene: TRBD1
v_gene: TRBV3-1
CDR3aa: CASSLRTGGTDTQYF
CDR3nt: TGTGCCAGCAGCCTCCGGACAGGGGGCACAGATACGCAGTATTTT

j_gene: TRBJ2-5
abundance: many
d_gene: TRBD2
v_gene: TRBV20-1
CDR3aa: CSAMQKGLAQETQYF
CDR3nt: TGCAGTGCTATGCAAAAAGGACTAGCGCAAGAGACCCAGTACTTC

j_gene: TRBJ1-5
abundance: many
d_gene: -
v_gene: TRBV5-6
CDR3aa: CASTVSGRSRDQPQHF
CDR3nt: TGTGCCAGCACCGTATCGGGACGGTCGAGGGACCAGCCCCAGCATTTT

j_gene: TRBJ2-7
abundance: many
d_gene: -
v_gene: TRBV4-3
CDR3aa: CASSQDRTHTYEQYF
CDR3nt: TGCGCCAGCAGCCAAGATAGGACACACACCTACGAGCAGTACTTC

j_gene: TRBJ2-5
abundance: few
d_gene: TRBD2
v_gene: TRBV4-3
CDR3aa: CASSQDPSGGMQETQYF
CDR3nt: TGCGCCAGCAGCCAAGACCCTAGCGGGGGGATGCAAGAGACCCAGTACTTC

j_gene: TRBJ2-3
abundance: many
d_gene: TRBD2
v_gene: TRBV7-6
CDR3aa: CASSPRAGEIKGTQYF
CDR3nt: TGTGCCAGCAGCCCACGGGCGGGGGAGATTAAGGGTACGCAGTATTTT

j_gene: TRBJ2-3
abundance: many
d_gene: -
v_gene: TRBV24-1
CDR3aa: CATSDGRQSTDTQYF
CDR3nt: TGTGCCACCAGTGACGGTCGCCAGAGCACAGATACGCAGTATTTT

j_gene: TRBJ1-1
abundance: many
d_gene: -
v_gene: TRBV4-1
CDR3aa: CASSQDRTEAFF
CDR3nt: TGCGCCAGCAGCCAAGATCGCACTGAAGCTTTCTTT

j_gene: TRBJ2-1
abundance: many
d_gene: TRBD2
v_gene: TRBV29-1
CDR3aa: CSVEPSSGGANEQFF
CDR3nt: TGCAGCGTTGAACCTTCTAGCGGGGGGGCCAATGAGCAGTTCTTC

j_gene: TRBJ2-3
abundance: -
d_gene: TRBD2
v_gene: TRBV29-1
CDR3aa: CSVEGVAGASTDTQYF
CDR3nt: TGCAGCGTTGAAGGTGTAGCGGGGGCCTCCACAGATACGCAGTATTTT

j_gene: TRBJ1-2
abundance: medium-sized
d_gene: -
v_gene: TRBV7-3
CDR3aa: CASSPQAGADGYTF
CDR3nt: TGTGCCAGCAGCCCCCAGGCAGGGGCTGATGGCTACACCTTC

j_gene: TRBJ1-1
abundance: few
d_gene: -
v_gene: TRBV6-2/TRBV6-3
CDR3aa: CASSPLQVKDTEAFF
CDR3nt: TGTGCCAGCAGCCCTTTACAGGTGAAAGACACTGAAGCTTTCTTT

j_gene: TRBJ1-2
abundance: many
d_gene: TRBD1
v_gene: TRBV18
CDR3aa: CASSPKGAENGYTF
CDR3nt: TGTGCCAGCTCACCAAAGGGGGCTGAGAATGGCTACACCTTC

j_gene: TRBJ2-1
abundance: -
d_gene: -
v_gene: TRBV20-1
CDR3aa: CSANSIDPPSYEQFF
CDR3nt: TGCAGTGCGAACTCCATTGACCCTCCGTCTTATGAGCAGTTCTTC

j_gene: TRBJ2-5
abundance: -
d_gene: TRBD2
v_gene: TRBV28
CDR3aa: CASSADSTSGGETQYF
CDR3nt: TGTGCCAGCAGTGCCGACTCGACTAGCGGGGGAGAGACCCAGTACTTC

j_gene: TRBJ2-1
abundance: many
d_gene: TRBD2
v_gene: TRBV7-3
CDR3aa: CASSQLAGRYNEQFF
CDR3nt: TGTGCCAGCAGCCAACTAGCGGGGCGATACAATGAGCAGTTCTTC

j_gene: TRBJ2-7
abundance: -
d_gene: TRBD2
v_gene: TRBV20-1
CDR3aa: CSASSPSGDREQYF
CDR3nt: TGCAGTGCTAGCTCCCCTAGCGGGGATCGCGAGCAGTACTTC